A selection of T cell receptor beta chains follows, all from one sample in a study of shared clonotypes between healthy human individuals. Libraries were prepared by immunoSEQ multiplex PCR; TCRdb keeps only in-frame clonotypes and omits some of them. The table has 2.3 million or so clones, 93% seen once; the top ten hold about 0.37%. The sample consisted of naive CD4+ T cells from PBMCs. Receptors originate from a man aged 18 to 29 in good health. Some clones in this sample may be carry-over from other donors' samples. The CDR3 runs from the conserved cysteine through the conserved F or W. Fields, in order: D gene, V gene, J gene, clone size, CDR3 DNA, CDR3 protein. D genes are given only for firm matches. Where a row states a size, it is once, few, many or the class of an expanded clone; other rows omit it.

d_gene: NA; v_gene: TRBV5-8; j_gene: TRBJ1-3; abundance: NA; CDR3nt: TGTGCCAGCAGCTTGGGACGGGCAAACTCTGGAAACACCATATATTTT; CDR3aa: CASSLGRANSGNTIYF
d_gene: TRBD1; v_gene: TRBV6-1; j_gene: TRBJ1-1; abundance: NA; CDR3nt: TGTGCCAGCATTATACAGGGGGCAAATACTGAAGCTTTCTTT; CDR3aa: CASIIQGANTEAFF
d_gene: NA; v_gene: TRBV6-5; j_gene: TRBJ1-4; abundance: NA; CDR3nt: TGTGCCAGCAGTTACTCCGCGAAGGAAAAACTGTTTTTT; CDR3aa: CASSYSAKEKLFF
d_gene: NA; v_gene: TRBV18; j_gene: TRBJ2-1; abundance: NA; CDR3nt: TGTGCCAGCTCACCGCGGGACAGTCGAACCAGCTCCTACAATGAGCAGTTCTTC; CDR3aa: CASSPRDSRTSSYNEQFF
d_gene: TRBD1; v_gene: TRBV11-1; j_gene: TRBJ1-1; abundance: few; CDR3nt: TGTGCCAGCAGTCCCGTAGGACAGGGGGTACGGTCGGCTGAAGCTTTCTTT; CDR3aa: CASSPVGQGVRSAEAFF
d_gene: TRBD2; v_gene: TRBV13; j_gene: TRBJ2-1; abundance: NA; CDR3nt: TGTGCCAGCAGCTTGGTAAGATGGGCTAGCGGCTACAATGAGCAGTTCTTC; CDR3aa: CASSLVRWASGYNEQFF
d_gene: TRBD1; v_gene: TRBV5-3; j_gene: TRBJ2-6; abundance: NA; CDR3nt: TGTGCCAGAACCACTCCCCGCGGGACAGGGTCAATCCCTGGGGCCAACGTCCTGACTTTC; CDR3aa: CARTTPRGTGSIPGANVLTF
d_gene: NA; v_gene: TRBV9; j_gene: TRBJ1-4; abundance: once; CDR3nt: TGTGCCAGCAGCCCGGAGAGGGGGGTTGCAACTAATGAAAAACTGTTTTTT; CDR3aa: CASSPERGVATNEKLFF
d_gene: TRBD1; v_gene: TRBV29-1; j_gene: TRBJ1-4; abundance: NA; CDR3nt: TGCAGCGTTGAAACAGGGGGCTCTGAAAAACTGTTTTTT; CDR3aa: CSVETGGSEKLFF
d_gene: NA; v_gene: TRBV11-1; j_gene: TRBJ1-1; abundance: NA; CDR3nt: TGTGCCAGCAGCTTAGGGGTGCGGTACACTGAAGCTTTCTTT; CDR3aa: CASSLGVRYTEAFF
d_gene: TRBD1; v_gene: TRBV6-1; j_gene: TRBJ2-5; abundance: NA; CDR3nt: TGTGCCACACAGGGGCTGGTGGAGACCCAGTACTTC; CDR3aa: CATQGLVETQYF
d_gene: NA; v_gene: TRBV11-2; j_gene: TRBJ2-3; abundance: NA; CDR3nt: TGTGCCAGCAGCGTCGTCCCCGATACGCAGTATTTT; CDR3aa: CASSVVPDTQYF
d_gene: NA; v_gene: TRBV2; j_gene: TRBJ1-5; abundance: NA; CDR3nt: TGTGCCGGGGGGCCCACTCCAAATCAGCCCCAGCATTTT; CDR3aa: CAGGPTPNQPQHF
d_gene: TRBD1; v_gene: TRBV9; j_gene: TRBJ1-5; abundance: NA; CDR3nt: TGTGCCAGCAGCGTAGGGGTGACAGGGGTTAATCAGCCCCAGCATTTT; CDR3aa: CASSVGVTGVNQPQHF